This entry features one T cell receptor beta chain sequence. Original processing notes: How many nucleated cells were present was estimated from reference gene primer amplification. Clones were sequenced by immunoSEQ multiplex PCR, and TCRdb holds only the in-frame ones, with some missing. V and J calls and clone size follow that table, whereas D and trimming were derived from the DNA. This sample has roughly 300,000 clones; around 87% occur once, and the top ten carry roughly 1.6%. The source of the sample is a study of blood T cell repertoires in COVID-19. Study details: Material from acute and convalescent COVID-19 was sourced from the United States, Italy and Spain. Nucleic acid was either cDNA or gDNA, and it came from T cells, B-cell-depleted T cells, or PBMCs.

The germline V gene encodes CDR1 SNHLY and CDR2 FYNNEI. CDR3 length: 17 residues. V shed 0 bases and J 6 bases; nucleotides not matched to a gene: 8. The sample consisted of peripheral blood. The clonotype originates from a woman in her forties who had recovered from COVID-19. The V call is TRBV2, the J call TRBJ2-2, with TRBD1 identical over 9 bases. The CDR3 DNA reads TGTGCCAGCAGTGAAGCCCCCGGGACAGGGTTTCCCGGGGAGCTGTTTTTT. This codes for CASSEAPGTGFPGELFF. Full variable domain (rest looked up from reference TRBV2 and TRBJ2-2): EPEVTQTPSHQVTQMGQEVILRCVPISNHLYFYWYRQILGQKVEFLVSFYNNEISEKSEIFDDQFSVERPDGSNFTLKIRSTKLEDSAMYFCASSEAPGTGFPGELFFGEGSRLTVL.